This TCR beta chain was profiled in a study of shared clonotypes between healthy human individuals. The CDR3 extends over 13 amino acids. Germline CDR1 LGHNA, CDR2 YSLEER. With V trimmed by 9 bases and J by 5 bases, 7 bases remained unmatched. Using immunoSEQ multiplex PCR, the repertoire was profiled, and TCRdb retains in-frame clones only, with some absent. The table lists more than 2,000,000 clones, 85% to 95% of them singletons. What was sequenced was naive CD4+ T cells from PBMCs. Stated subset: CD45RA+ positively selected. The sequence was collected from a man between 18 and 35 years old in good health. Some clones in this sample may be carry-over from other donors' samples. J is TRBJ2-3 and V is TRBV4-3; 8 bases agree with TRBD2. The CDR3 spells CASGLAGKDTQYF. CDR3 nucleotides: TGCGCCAGTGGACTAGCTGGGAAAGATACGCAGTATTTT.